Listed below are T cell receptor beta chains from one sample, sequenced in a study of blood T cell repertoires in COVID-19. Clones were sequenced by immunoSEQ multiplex PCR, and TCRdb holds only the in-frame ones, with some missing. The data show some 220,000 clones, with about 90% seen just once and approximately 0.8% held by the top ten. Sequences were obtained from peripheral blood. The receptors originated from a man in his thirties or forties with COVID-19, enrolled during active disease. The CDR3 runs from the conserved cysteine through the conserved F or W. The D gene is left open where the match is weak. Clone size is shown for a subset of rows, as once, few, many or a class of expanded clone.

d_call: TRBD2; v_call: TRBV5-1; j_call: TRBJ2-5; clone_size: NA; cdr3_nt: TGCGCCAGCAGCTTAAACCCAGGACTAGCGGCAGAGACCCAGTACTTC; cdr3_aa: CASSLNPGLAAETQYF
d_call: NA; v_call: TRBV5-1; j_call: TRBJ2-5; clone_size: NA; cdr3_nt: TGCGCCAGCAGCTTGGTTGCGGGGGCCCCCCGGGAGACCCAGTACTTC; cdr3_aa: CASSLVAGAPRETQYF
d_call: NA; v_call: TRBV2; j_call: TRBJ2-3; clone_size: once; cdr3_nt: TGTGCCAGCAGTGTCGTCGGGGGAGCCACAGATACGCAGTATTTT; cdr3_aa: CASSVVGGATDTQYF
d_call: NA; v_call: TRBV5-4; j_call: TRBJ1-3; clone_size: few; cdr3_nt: TGTGCCAGCAGCTTGCAAACAGGGATGTCCGGAAACACCATATATTTT; cdr3_aa: CASSLQTGMSGNTIYF
d_call: TRBD1; v_call: TRBV14; j_call: TRBJ2-7; clone_size: NA; cdr3_nt: TGTGCCAGCAGCCAACAGGGACAGAAAGGCTACGAGCAGTACTTC; cdr3_aa: CASSQQGQKGYEQYF
d_call: NA; v_call: TRBV3-1/TRBV3-2; j_call: TRBJ1-5; clone_size: NA; cdr3_nt: TGTGCCAGCAGCCAAGTGGGGGGGAGCAATCAGCCCCAGCATTTT; cdr3_aa: CASSQVGGSNQPQHF
d_call: NA; v_call: TRBV19; j_call: TRBJ1-1; clone_size: NA; cdr3_nt: TGTGCCAGTAGTACCCTGACATCACAAACTGAAGCTTTCTTT; cdr3_aa: CASSTLTSQTEAFF
d_call: NA; v_call: TRBV6-5; j_call: TRBJ1-6; clone_size: NA; cdr3_nt: TGTGCCAGCAGTTACGGTGTGGGGGCAAATAATTCACCCCTCCACTTT; cdr3_aa: CASSYGVGANNSPLHF
d_call: TRBD2; v_call: TRBV19; j_call: TRBJ2-3; clone_size: NA; cdr3_nt: TGTGCCAGTAGAGGGAGGCGGGGGGGCAAAGATACGCAGTATTTT; cdr3_aa: CASRGRRGGKDTQYF
d_call: TRBD2; v_call: TRBV6-4; j_call: TRBJ2-1; clone_size: NA; cdr3_nt: TGTGCCAGCAGTGATCGAGCTAGCGGGGGGGCCAATGAGCAGTTCTTC; cdr3_aa: CASSDRASGGANEQFF
d_call: TRBD2; v_call: TRBV7-2; j_call: TRBJ2-6; clone_size: NA; cdr3_nt: TGTGCCAGCAGCTGGGGGGGGCTAGCGGGCTCTGGGGCCAACGTCCTGACTTTC; cdr3_aa: CASSWGGLAGSGANVLTF
d_call: TRBD1; v_call: TRBV19; j_call: TRBJ1-6; clone_size: NA; cdr3_nt: TGTGCCAGTAGTAGGCGAGACAGGGGGCGAAATTCACCCCTCCACTTT; cdr3_aa: CASSRRDRGRNSPLHF
d_call: TRBD1; v_call: TRBV14; j_call: TRBJ1-6; clone_size: NA; cdr3_nt: TGTGCCAGCAGCCCCCATGGAGGGGGCGGTTCACCCCTCCACTTT; cdr3_aa: CASSPHGGGGSPLHF
d_call: TRBD1; v_call: TRBV5-5; j_call: TRBJ1-4; clone_size: NA; cdr3_nt: TGTGCCAGCAGCGGGGACAGGGAGGTTGAAAAACTGTTTTTT; cdr3_aa: CASSGDREVEKLFF
d_call: NA; v_call: TRBV27; j_call: TRBJ1-1; clone_size: NA; cdr3_nt: TGTGCCAGCAGTTTAGAGGGGAGGGGAAAGACTGAAGCTTTCTTT; cdr3_aa: CASSLEGRGKTEAFF
d_call: NA; v_call: TRBV6-5; j_call: TRBJ1-1; clone_size: NA; cdr3_nt: TGTGCCAGCAGTTACGATCTCTCAACGGGTGAAGCTTTCTTT; cdr3_aa: CASSYDLSTGEAFF
d_call: TRBD1; v_call: TRBV6-5; j_call: TRBJ1-5; clone_size: few; cdr3_nt: TGTGCCAGCAGTTCCTCGACAGGGGGCGAGAGTCAGCCCCAGCATTTT; cdr3_aa: CASSSSTGGESQPQHF
d_call: TRBD2; v_call: TRBV12-5; j_call: TRBJ2-2; clone_size: once; cdr3_nt: TGTGCTAGTGGTCCCCCCGGGACTAGCAAGACCGGGGAGCTGTTTTTT; cdr3_aa: CASGPPGTSKTGELFF
d_call: NA; v_call: TRBV30; j_call: TRBJ2-1; clone_size: once; cdr3_nt: TGTGCCTGGAGTGACAGCCTCTTCGAGCTCTATGAGCAGTTCTTC; cdr3_aa: CAWSDSLFELYEQFF
d_call: NA; v_call: TRBV18; j_call: TRBJ1-1; clone_size: NA; cdr3_nt: TGTGCCAGCTCACTTTCGACTGACCGGGACACCCTAGACACTGAAGCTTTCTTT; cdr3_aa: CASSLSTDRDTLDTEAFF
d_call: TRBD1; v_call: TRBV7-3; j_call: TRBJ2-2; clone_size: NA; cdr3_nt: TGTGCCAGCAGCCCCCAGTCGGACAGGGTCTTCACCGGGGAGCTGTTTTTT; cdr3_aa: CASSPQSDRVFTGELFF
d_call: NA; v_call: TRBV4-1; j_call: TRBJ2-3; clone_size: once; cdr3_nt: TGCGCCAGCAGTCGGGACTCATCACGTCCCGATACGCAGTATTTT; cdr3_aa: CASSRDSSRPDTQYF
d_call: TRBD2; v_call: TRBV3-1/TRBV3-2; j_call: TRBJ2-3; clone_size: NA; cdr3_nt: TGTGCCAGCAGCCAAGGGGGGGGGACCGTGGATACGCAGTATTTT; cdr3_aa: CASSQGGGTVDTQYF